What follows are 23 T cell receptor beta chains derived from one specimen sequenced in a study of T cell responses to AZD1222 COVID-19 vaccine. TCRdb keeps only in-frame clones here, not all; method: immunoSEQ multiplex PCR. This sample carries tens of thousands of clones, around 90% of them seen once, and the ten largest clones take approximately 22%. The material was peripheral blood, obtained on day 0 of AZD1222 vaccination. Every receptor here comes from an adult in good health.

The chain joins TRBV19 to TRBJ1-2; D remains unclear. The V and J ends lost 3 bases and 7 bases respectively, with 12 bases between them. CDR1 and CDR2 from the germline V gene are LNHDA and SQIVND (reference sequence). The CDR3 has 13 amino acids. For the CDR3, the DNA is TGTGCCAGTAGTATGGTTTGGGAAACTGGCTACACCTTC. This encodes CASSMVWETGYTF.

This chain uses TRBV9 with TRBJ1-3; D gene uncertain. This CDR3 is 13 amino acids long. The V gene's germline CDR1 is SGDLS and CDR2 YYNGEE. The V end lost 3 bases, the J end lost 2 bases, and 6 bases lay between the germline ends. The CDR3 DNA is TGTGCCAGCAGCGGAAAAGCTGGAAACACCATATATTTT. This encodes CASSGKAGNTIYF.

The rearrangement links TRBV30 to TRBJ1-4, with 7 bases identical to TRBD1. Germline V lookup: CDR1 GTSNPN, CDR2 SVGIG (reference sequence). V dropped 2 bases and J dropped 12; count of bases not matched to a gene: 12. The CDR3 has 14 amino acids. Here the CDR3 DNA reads TGTGCCTGGAGTTTCCAGGGGGGGTTGGGCGAACTGTTTTTT. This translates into CAWSFQGGLGELFF. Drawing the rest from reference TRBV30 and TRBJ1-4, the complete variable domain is SQTIHQWPATLVQPVGSPLSLECTVEGTSNPNLYWYRQAAGRGLQLLFYSVGIGQISSEVPQNLSASRPQDRQFILSSKKLLLSDSGFYLCAWSFQGGLGELFFGSGTQLSVL.

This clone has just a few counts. In nucleotides, the CDR3 is TGTGCCAGTAGGTCGGGACAGGGAACTTCACCCCTCCACTTT. Its translation: CASRSGQGTSPLHF. V usage is TRBV19 and J usage is TRBJ1-6; 9 bases match TRBD1. There are 14 residues in the CDR3. Germline assignment: CDR1 LNHDA and CDR2 SQIVND (reference sequence). J lost 9 bases, V lost 6 bases, and 6 bases had no gene match.

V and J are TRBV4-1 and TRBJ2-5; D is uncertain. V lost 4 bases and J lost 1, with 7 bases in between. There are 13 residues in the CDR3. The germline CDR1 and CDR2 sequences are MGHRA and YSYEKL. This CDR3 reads CASSRLIQETQYF. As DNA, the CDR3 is TGCGCCAGCAGCCGCCTAATCCAAGAGACCCAGTACTTC.

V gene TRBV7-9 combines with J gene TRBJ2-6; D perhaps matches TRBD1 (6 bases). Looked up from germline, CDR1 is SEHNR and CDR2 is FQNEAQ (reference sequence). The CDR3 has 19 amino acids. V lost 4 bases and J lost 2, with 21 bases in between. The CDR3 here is CASSSHGVGQMTGANVLTF. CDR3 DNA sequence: TGTGCCAGCAGCTCCCATGGTGTCGGACAGATGACTGGGGCCAACGTCCTGACTTTC.

The CDR3 DNA reads as TGTGCCAGCACCCTTACTGCTGGACAGCCCCAGCATTTT. As protein: CASTLTAGQPQHF. The chain is built from TRBV7-2 and TRBJ1-5; unclear D gene. The V end was cut by 7 bases, the J end by 7 bases, with 14 bases between. CDR3 size: 13 residues. Germline CDR1 SGHTA, CDR2 FQGNSA.

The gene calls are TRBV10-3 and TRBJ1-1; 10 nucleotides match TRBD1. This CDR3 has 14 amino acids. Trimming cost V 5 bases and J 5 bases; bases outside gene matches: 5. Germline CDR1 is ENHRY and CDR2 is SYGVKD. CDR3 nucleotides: TGTGCCATCAGTAATCCGGGACAGGGGACTGAAGCTTTCTTT. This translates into CAISNPGQGTEAFF.

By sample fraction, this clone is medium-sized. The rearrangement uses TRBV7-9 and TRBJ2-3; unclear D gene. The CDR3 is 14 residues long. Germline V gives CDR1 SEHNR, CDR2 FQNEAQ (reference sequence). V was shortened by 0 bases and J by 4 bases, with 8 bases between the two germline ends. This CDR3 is CASSLAPAPDTQYF. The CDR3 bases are TGTGCCAGCAGCTTAGCGCCAGCACCAGATACGCAGTATTTT.

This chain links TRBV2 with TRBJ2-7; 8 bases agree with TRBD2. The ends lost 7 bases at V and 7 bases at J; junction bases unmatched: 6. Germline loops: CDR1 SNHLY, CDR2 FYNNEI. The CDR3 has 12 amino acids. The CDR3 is CASTPGGAEQYF. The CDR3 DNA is TGTGCCAGCACTCCCGGGGGGGCGGAGCAGTACTTC. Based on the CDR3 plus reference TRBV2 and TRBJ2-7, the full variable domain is EPEVTQTPSHQVTQMGQEVILRCVPISNHLYFYWYRQILGQKVEFLVSFYNNEISEKSEIFDDQFSVERPDGSNFTLKIRSTKLEDSAMYFCASTPGGAEQYFGPGTRLTVT.

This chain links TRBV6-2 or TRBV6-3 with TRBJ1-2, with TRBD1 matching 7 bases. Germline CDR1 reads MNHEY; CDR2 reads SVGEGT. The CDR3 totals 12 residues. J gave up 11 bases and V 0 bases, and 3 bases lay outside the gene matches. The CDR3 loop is CASSYSDRAYTF. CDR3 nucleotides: TGTGCCAGCAGTTACTCCGACAGGGCTTACACCTTC.

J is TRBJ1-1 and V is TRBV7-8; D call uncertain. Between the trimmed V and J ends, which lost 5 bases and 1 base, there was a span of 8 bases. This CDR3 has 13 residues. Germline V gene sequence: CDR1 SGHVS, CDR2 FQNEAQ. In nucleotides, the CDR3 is TGTGCCAGCAGCCCCGTAGGGAACACTGAAGCTTTCTTT. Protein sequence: CASSPVGNTEAFF.

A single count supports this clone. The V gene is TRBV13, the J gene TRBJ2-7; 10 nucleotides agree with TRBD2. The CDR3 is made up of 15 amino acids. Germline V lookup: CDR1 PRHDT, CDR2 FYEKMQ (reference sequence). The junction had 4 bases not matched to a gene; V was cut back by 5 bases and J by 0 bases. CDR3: CASSARTSGSYEQYF. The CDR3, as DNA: TGTGCCAGCAGCGCCCGGACTAGCGGCTCCTACGAGCAGTACTTC.

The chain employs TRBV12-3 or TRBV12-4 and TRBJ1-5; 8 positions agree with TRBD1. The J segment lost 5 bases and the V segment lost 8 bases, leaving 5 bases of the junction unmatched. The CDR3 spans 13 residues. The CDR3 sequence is CASGQGGHQPQHF. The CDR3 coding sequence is TGTGCCAGCGGACAGGGAGGACATCAGCCCCAGCATTTT.

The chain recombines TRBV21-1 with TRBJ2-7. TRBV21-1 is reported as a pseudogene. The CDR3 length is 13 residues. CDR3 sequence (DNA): TGTGCCAGCAGCACTTGGGGGACCTACGAGCAGTACTTC. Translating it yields CASSTWGTYEQYF.

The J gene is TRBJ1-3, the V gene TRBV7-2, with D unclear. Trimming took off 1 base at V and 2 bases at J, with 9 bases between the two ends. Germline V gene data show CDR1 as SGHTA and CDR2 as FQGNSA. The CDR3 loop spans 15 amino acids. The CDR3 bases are TGTGCCAGCAGCTTAGATTGGACTGCTGGAAACACCATATATTTT. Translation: CASSLDWTAGNTIYF. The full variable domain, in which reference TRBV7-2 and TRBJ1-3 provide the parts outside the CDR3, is GAGVSQSPSNKVTEKGKDVELRCDPISGHTALYWYRQSLGQGLEFLIYFQGNSAPDKSGLPSDRFSAERTGGSVSTLTIQRTQQEDSAVYLCASSLDWTAGNTIYFGEGSWLTVV.

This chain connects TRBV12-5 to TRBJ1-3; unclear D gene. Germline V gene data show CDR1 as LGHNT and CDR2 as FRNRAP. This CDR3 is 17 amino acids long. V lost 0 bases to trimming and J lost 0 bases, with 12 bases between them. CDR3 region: CASGLVPVGHSGNTIYF. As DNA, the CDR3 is TGTGCTAGTGGTTTGGTACCCGTCGGCCACTCTGGAAACACCATATATTTT.

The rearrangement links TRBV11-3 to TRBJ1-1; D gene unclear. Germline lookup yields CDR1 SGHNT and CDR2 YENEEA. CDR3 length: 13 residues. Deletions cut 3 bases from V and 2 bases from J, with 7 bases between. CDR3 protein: CASSFALNTEAFF. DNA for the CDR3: TGTGCCAGCAGCTTTGCGCTTAACACTGAAGCTTTCTTT.

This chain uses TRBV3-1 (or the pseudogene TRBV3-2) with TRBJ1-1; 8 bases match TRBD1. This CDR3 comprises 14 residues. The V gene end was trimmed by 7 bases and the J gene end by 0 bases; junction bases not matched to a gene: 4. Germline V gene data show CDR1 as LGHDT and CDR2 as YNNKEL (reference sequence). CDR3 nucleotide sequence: TGTGCCAGCAAAACAGGGGGATTGAACACTGAAGCTTTCTTT. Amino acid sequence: CASKTGGLNTEAFF.

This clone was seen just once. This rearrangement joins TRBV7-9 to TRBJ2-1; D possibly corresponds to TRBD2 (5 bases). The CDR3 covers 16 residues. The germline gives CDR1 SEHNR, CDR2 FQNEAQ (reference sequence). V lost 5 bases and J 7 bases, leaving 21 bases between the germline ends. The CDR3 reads CASSPEGSLAINEQFF. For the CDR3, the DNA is TGTGCCAGCAGCCCCGAGGGTAGTTTGGCGATAAATGAGCAGTTCTTC. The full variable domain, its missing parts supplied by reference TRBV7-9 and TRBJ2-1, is DTGVSQNPRHKITKRGQNVTFRCDPISEHNRLYWYRQTLGQGPEFLTYFQNEAQLEKSRLLSDRFSAERPKGSFSTLEIQRTEQGDSAMYLCASSPEGSLAINEQFFGPGTRLTVL.

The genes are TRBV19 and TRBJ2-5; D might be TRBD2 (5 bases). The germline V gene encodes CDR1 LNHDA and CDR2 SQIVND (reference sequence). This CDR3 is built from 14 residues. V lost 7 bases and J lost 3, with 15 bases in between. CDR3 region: CASMEANHKETQYF. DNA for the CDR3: TGTGCCAGTATGGAGGCGAACCATAAAGAGACCCAGTACTTC.

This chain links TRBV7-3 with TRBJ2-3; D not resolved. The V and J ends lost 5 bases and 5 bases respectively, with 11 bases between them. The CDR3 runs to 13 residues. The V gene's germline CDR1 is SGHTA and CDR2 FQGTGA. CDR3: CASSLHTQDTQYF. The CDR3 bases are TGTGCCAGCAGCCTACATACCCAAGATACGCAGTATTTT.

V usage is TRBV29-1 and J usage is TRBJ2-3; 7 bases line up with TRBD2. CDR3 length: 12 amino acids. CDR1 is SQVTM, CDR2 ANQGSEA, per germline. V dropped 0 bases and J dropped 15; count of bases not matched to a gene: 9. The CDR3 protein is CSVEDRGPGGYF. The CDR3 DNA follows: TGCAGCGTTGAAGATCGCGGACCGGGGGGTTATTTT.